The rows below give T cell receptor beta chains drawn from one sample of a study of shared clonotypes between healthy human individuals. Measured with immunoSEQ multiplex PCR; TCRdb has only the in-frame clones, and not every one. This table has around 1,100,000 clones, approximately 80% appearing once. Sequenced input: memory CD4+ T cells from PBMCs. The receptors stem from a man aged 18-30 years in good health. Some clones in this sample may be carry-over from other donors' samples. Each CDR3 is given without its conserved first and last residue. Fields, in order: J gene, V gene, clone size, CDR3 protein. The size of a clone is reported for some rows only, either as once, few or many, or as a class for expanded clones.

TRBJ1-5 TRBV28 few ASSLNQPQH
TRBJ2-7 TRBV29-1 few SVDGVGNPEQY
TRBJ2-1 TRBV11-2 - ASSRGNNEQF
TRBJ2-7 TRBV7-2 - ASSLGGGSSYEQY
TRBJ1-1 TRBV30 - AWIRRNTEAF
TRBJ2-5 TRBV7-3 - ASSFGQQETQY
TRBJ2-5 TRBV5-6 - ASSLFGVEEETQY
TRBJ1-1 TRBV18 - ASSAAGLEAF
TRBJ2-2 TRBV29-1 many GGAENTGELF
TRBJ1-1 TRBV6-5 - ASRPQGRAEAF
TRBJ2-3 TRBV11-2 - ASSLRGTGDSSTDTQY
TRBJ2-3 TRBV6-1 - ASRRQPNGDTQY
TRBJ1-4 TRBV10-3 - AIIGQVDEKLF
TRBJ2-7 TRBV7-2 - ASSLPGPS
TRBJ2-6 TRBV7-3 few ASSGSSGANVLT
TRBJ1-1 TRBV7-2 - ASSSRTGRGNTEAF
TRBJ2-4 TRBV29-1 - SAKTGADIQY
TRBJ1-1 TRBV9 - ASSFTGETEAF
TRBJ2-2 TRBV7-2 - ASSPQLAGSTGELF
TRBJ2-3 TRBV4-2 - ASSETSGRAVPDTQY
TRBJ1-1 TRBV21-1 - ASRSRGSDTEAF
TRBJ2-1 TRBV18 - ASLKTGNNEQF
TRBJ2-1 TRBV28 few ASSFPDQSYNEQF
TRBJ2-5 TRBV5-6 - ASRRQREGPAYQETQY
TRBJ2-7 TRBV29-1 - SVRTGTGGSYEQY
TRBJ2-2 TRBV5-5 - ASSPLSGRNTGELF
TRBJ2-3 TRBV29-1 - SVWTSGTDTQY
TRBJ1-1 TRBV27 few ASSFRGGENTEAF
TRBJ1-4 TRBV28 - ASSLYDQGKGKLF
TRBJ2-5 TRBV30 few AWSVGETVQETQY
TRBJ2-5 TRBV2 - ASSENPPGETQY
TRBJ2-1 TRBV4-1 - ASSRVGSYNEQF
TRBJ2-7 TRBV18 once ASSPLGRSGNEQY
TRBJ2-5 TRBV19 - ASSGGVWGGGTQY
TRBJ1-2 TRBV6-1 - ASSEAVWWGYT
TRBJ2-7 TRBV5-1 - ASSRNDRGGDEQY
TRBJ2-6 TRBV5-1 - ASSWGDIPGANVLT
TRBJ2-7 TRBV6-6 - ASSLAGATYEQY
TRBJ1-6 TRBV11-1 - ASSLASNNSPLH
TRBJ1-5 TRBV28 - ASSLWREGQPQH
TRBJ2-7 TRBV5-1 - ASSFGLSYEQY
TRBJ2-1 TRBV28 - ASSATYNEQF
TRBJ2-1 TRBV7-2 - ASSLASPTSYNEQF
TRBJ2-1 TRBV5-1 - ASSFSLDEQF
TRBJ2-6 TRBV25-1 - ASSDSATTWSGANVLT
TRBJ2-5 TRBV5-6 many ASSLNRVQETQY
TRBJ1-2 TRBV4-3 - ASSQDIGRDYGYT
TRBJ2-6 TRBV11-3 once ASSLFPGANVLT
TRBJ1-2 TRBV19 - ASSIDRGYYGYT
TRBJ2-5 TRBV27 - ASSLSPSGQETQY
TRBJ2-5 TRBV7-2 few ASSAQETQY